This T cell receptor (beta chain) was captured in a study of blood T cell repertoires in COVID-19. Study-wide background: The origin of the acute and convalescent COVID-19 samples was the United States, Italy and Spain. Sample material is recorded as cDNA or gDNA derived from T cells, B-cell-depleted T cells, or PBMCs.

Per germline, CDR1 SGHTS and CDR2 YDEGEE. After removal of 1 base from V and 8 bases from J, the junction contained 5 bases not matched to a gene. CDR3 length: 13 residues. In the original processing: Reference gene primer amplification yielded estimated nucleated cell counts. Profiling relied on immunoSEQ multiplex PCR, and the TCRdb table lists in-frame clones only, not all of them. V, J and clone size are taken as reported in that table, and D and trimming were inferred from the DNA itself. Of 55,000 to 75,000 clones in the sample, approximately 87% were seen once. This chain links TRBV5-8 with TRBJ1-2; the match to TRBD1 covers 7 bases. The clonotype was recovered from a man aged 45-65 years with active COVID-19. Sequencing was carried out using peripheral blood. CDR3 amino acids: CASSLWQGEGYTF. The CDR3 DNA reads as TGTGCCAGCAGCTTGTGGCAGGGGGAAGGCTACACCTTC.